This record covers a single T cell receptor beta chain. This clonotype turned up a few times. What this receptor recognizes is not known. The record has no base qualities; no much larger clone is one base away. The library relied on PCR. Sequencing instrument: Illumina HiSeq 2500. Unique molecular identifiers were incorporated into TCR beta cDNA libraries to reduce PCR and sequencing biases. Every 1 to 10 million input T cells yielded roughly 0.5 million cDNA molecules, meaning each molecule approximated one T cell. Patient libraries were prepared and sequenced with the same protocol used for the earlier healthy control dataset. Within a given batch, samples were prepared together, multiplexed and sequenced on the same HiSeq lane. In the source study's methods: MIGEC handled the raw barcoded reads, throwing out single-read molecular identifier groups before consensus assembly and CDR3 extraction. VDJtools was used for post-analysis of the clonotype tables, with diversity normalized by down-sampling every dataset to the smallest sample size. In repertoire overlap clustering, CDR3 amino acid sequences, but not nucleotide sequences, were matched to correct batch-related cross-sample contamination. TCRdb trimmed public reads at Q25 via fastp, called clones via MiXCR and kept in-frame beta chains. Rows with a matching CDR3 protein are joined into one entry that keeps the most common DNA and genes. TCRdb, not the authors, supplied the V and J calls. The sample table lists a few hundred thousand distinct CDR3 sequences, 39% of them with a count of one. Of the sample, about 8% falls within the top ten clones.

The sample belongs to a study of post-analysis software for immune sequencing data (dated by TCRdb to 2014 to 2015). About the investigation overall: The recorded disease courses included relapsing-remitting, secondary progressive and progressive-relapsing multiple sclerosis, and some patients had no subtype annotation. A subset of samples was prepared in parallel using single-end sample barcoding, then pooled and co-amplified after Illumina adapter ligation. The patient repertoires were compared against approximately eleven previously published healthy control repertoires obtained from donors aged 6 to 25 years.

General conclusions and limits of the study: When samples were clustered directly using the F measure, samples prepared in the same batch co-clustered strongly, which prompted a batch-effect correction. Compared with controls, multiple sclerosis patients had significantly lower normalized Chao1 diversity, a finding suggesting substantial peripheral T-cell clonal expansion. The control group was slightly older than the multiple sclerosis patient group.

To demonstrate the VDJtools post-analysis software, the study profiled TCR beta repertoires from the peripheral blood of about 13 young patients with multiple sclerosis. The multiple sclerosis patients were children and adolescents between roughly 6 and 16 years of age. Sequencing was performed on blood. This clonotype was sampled from a girl aged 2 to 10 with multiple sclerosis.

DNA sequence: TGTGCCATCAGGGAGCAGGGAAGCTCCTACGAGCAGTACTTC. This translates into CAIREQGSSYEQYF. The chain is encoded by TRBV10-3 joined to TRBJ2-7; perhaps TRBD1 is the D gene, with 5 bases matching. CDR1 and CDR2, per the germline V gene, are ENHRY and SYGVKD. V is pared back by 6 bases and J by 0 bases, with 12 bases lying between the germline termini. The CDR3 contains 14 residues, cysteine and phenylalanine counted. Only CDR3 DNA remains: 42 bases, in frame from the first base.